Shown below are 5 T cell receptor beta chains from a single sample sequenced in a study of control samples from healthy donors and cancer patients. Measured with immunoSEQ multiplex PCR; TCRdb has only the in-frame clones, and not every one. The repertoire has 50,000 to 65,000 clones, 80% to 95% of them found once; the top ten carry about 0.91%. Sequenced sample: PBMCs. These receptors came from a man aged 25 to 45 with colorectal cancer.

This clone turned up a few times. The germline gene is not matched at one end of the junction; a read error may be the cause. As DNA, the CDR3 is TGTGCCAGCAATCGTCGGACAGCCCCTGAAACTTTCTTT. It codes for CASNRRTAPETFF. This sequence joins TRBV12-3 or TRBV12-4 and TRBJ1-1, with D perhaps matching TRBD1 (6 bases). The CDR3 length is 13 residues.

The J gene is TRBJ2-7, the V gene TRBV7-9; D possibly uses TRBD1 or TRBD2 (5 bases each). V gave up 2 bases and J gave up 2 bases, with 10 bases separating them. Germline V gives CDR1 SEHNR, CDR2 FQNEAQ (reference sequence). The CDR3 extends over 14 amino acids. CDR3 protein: CASSLRGVAYEQYF. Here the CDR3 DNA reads TGTGCCAGCAGCTTACGAGGGGTCGCCTACGAGCAGTACTTC.

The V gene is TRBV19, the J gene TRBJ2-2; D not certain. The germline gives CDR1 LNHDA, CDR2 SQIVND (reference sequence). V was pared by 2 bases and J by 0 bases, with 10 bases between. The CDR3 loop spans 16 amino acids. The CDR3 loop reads CASSIYGGTNTGELFF. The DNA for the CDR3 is TGTGCCAGTAGTATATACGGCGGAACGAACACCGGGGAGCTGTTTTTT.

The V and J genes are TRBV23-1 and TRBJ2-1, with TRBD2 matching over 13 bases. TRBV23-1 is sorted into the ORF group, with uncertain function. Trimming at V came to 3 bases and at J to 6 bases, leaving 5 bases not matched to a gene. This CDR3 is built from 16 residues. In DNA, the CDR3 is TGCGCCAGCAGTCACACGACTAGCGGGGGGCCCAATGAGCAGTTCTTC. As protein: CASSHTTSGGPNEQFF.

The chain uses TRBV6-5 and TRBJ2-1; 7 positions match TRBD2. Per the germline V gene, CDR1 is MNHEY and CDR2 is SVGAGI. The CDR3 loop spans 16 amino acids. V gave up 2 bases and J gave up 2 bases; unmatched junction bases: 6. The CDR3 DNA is TGTGCCAGCAGTTACGATGGCGGGAGACCCTACAATGAGCAGTTCTTC. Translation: CASSYDGGRPYNEQFF.